One T cell receptor beta chain is described in this entry. Original processing methods: Amplifying reference gene primers gave estimates of nucleated cell counts. Assay: immunoSEQ multiplex PCR; the TCRdb copy retains only in-frame clones and omits some. D and trimming were read from the DNA, whereas the V and J calls and clone size are those reported in that table. The profile covers some 96,000 clones, with about 89% appearing a single time and 9% to 12% taken by the ten largest. The entry originates in a study of blood T cell repertoires in COVID-19. Study in general: There were acute and convalescent COVID-19 samples, and they came from the United States, Italy and Spain. T cells, B-cell-depleted T cells, or PBMCs provided the cDNA or gDNA that served as material.

In germline, CDR1 is LNHDA, CDR2 SQIVND (reference sequence). There are 15 residues in the CDR3. Germline trimming cut 5 bases from V and 2 bases from J; bases unmatched to any gene: 6. V and J are TRBV19 and TRBJ1-1, with 9 bases identical to TRBD1. The TCR was taken from a man between 45 and 60 years old with acute or convalescent COVID-19. Sequenced input: peripheral blood. The CDR3 DNA reads as TGTGCCAGTAGTCCAAACAGGGGGCGAAACACTGAAGCTTTCTTT. Encoded protein: CASSPNRGRNTEAFF.